Listed here are 5 T cell receptor beta chains from one sample, sequenced in a study of blood T cells in healthy people across ages. It was with a sample-barcoded 5' primer and a J-beta primer mix that a second PCR of roughly 7 to 12 cycles was run. TCRdb used MiXCR to reprocess the 5' RACE reads, holding one entry per CDR3 protein. Among about 930,000 distinct CDR3 sequences listed, about 28% were seen once. The same sample was also used in a study of T cells of mothers and their children.

Input material: blood. The receptors come from a woman in her forties in good health.

Concerning this clonotype: Because it lacks the conserved phenylalanine or tryptophan at the end, this CDR3 is likely a read error. The genes are TRBV25-1 and TRBJ1-2, with a weak D call TRBD1 (5 bases). CDR3 length: 16 amino acids. Germline loops: CDR1 MGHDK, CDR2 SYGVNS. With 3 bases removed from V and 2 bases from J, the gap between germline ends came to 16 bases. The CDR3 is CASSDPRGGKNYGYTL. CDR3 DNA: TGTGCCAGCAGTGACCCCCGGGGCGGGAAGAACTATGGCTACACCTTA.

This sequence joins TRBV20-1 and TRBJ2-3, with 8 bases identical to TRBD2. With V trimmed by 0 bases and J by 3 bases, 5 bases remained unmatched. Germline lookup yields CDR1 DFQATT and CDR2 SNEGSKA (reference sequence). The CDR3 has 15 amino acids. The CDR3 nucleotides are TGCAGTGCTAGAGATGGCCGCGGGAGGACAGATACGCAGTATTTT. Protein product: CSARDGRGRTDTQYF.

Points on this clonotype: This may arise from a read error, as a much more abundant clone is one base away. The J gene is TRBJ2-5, the V gene TRBV10-3; no firm D call. The CDR3 spans 14 residues. Germline assignment: CDR1 ENHRY and CDR2 SYGVKD. V lost 2 bases and J 5 bases, leaving 12 bases between the germline ends. The CDR3 loop is CAISEGQERETQYF. DNA of the CDR3: TGTGCCATCAGTGAGGGTCAGGAGAGGGAGACCCAGTACTTC.

The rearrangement uses TRBV25-1 and TRBJ2-1, with D perhaps matching TRBD1 (5 bases). Germline CDR1 is MGHDK and CDR2 is SYGVNS. The CDR3 is made up of 14 amino acids. Trimming cost V 1 base and J 10 bases, with 14 bases left between them. The CDR3: CASSESGRAGEQFF. CDR3 DNA sequence: TGTGCCAGCAGTGAATCTGGCAGGGCAGGAGAGCAGTTCTTC. Drawing the rest from reference TRBV25-1 and TRBJ2-1, the complete variable domain is EADIYQTPRYLVIGTGKKITLECSQTMGHDKMYWYQQDPGMELHLIHYSYGVNSTEKGDLSSESTVSRIRTEHFPLTLESARPSHTSQYLCASSESGRAGEQFFGPGTRLTVL.

This clonotype has only a few counts. With a much larger clone just one base away, this may be a read error. The rearrangement joins TRBV27 to TRBJ2-5; D might be TRBD1 (5 bases). The CDR3 length is 14 residues. CDR1 MNHEY and CDR2 SMNVEV come from the germline V gene (reference sequence). V lost 4 bases and J lost 5, with 14 bases in between. CDR3 protein: CASSSQGPSETQYF. The CDR3 bases are TGTGCCAGCAGTTCCCAGGGTCCGAGTGAGACCCAGTACTTC.